These 10 T cell receptor beta chains share one sample of origin, sequenced in a study of T cell responses to AZD1222 COVID-19 vaccine. This table comes from immunoSEQ multiplex PCR, and its TCRdb copy is limited to in-frame clones, with some not included. This table holds over 130,000 clones, around 92% found once. Sample: peripheral blood, taken 28 days after the second AZD1222 dose. These receptors came from an adult who received the AZD1222 COVID-19 vaccine.

The chain uses TRBV6-5 and TRBJ1-6; D is unresolved. There are 15 residues in the CDR3. Germline CDR1 is MNHEY and CDR2 is SVGAGI. The ends were cut back, 0 bases at V and 7 bases at J, with 10 bases in the middle. The CDR3 sequence is CASSYSIQLNSPLHF. CDR3 bases: TGTGCCAGCAGTTACTCGATTCAGCTAAATTCACCCCTCCACTTT.

The rearrangement joins TRBV2 to TRBJ1-5; TRBD1 aligns across 8 bases. This CDR3 is 14 amino acids long. With 5 bases clipped from V and 3 bases from J, the junction kept 3 bases outside the gene matches. The germline gives CDR1 SNHLY, CDR2 FYNNEI. CDR3: CASSRTGINQPQHF. Here the CDR3 DNA reads TGTGCCAGCAGTCGGACAGGGATCAATCAGCCCCAGCATTTT.

Only one count was recorded for this clone. J is TRBJ1-2 and V is TRBV29-1; 9 bases align to TRBD1. This CDR3 is built from 15 residues. From germline, CDR1 is SQVTM and CDR2 ANQGSEA. V shed 6 bases and J 5 bases; nucleotides not matched to a gene: 13. CDR3 nucleotide sequence: TGCAGCGTGGCTAGCGGGACAGGGCCGCTTTATGGCTACACCTTC. It codes for CSVASGTGPLYGYTF. Using reference TRBV29-1 and TRBJ1-2 for the parts outside the CDR3, the full variable domain is SAVISQKPSRDICQRGTSLTIQCQVDSQVTMMFWYRQQPGQSLTLIATANQGSEATYESGFVIDKFPISRPNLTFSTLTVSNMSPEDSSIYLCSVASGTGPLYGYTFGSGTRLTVV.

This chain uses TRBV19 with TRBJ1-2; the match to TRBD1 covers 10 bases. The CDR3 runs 12 residues. Germline loops: CDR1 LNHDA, CDR2 SQIVND (reference sequence). Unmatched junction bases numbered 1, after V lost 7 bases and J lost 5 bases. The CDR3 protein is CASKGQGYGYTF. DNA for the CDR3: TGTGCCAGTAAGGGACAGGGGTATGGCTACACCTTC.

V usage is TRBV6-4 and J usage is TRBJ1-6; TRBD1 aligns across 10 bases. The CDR3 runs to 15 residues. The V gene's germline CDR1 is MRHNA and CDR2 SNTAGT. V lost 3 bases to trimming and J lost 9 bases; unmatched junction nucleotides: 5. The CDR3 DNA follows: TGTGCCAGCAGTGAAGGGACAGGGGATGGTTCACCCCTCCACTTT. Its translation: CASSEGTGDGSPLHF.

This clone was observed once. The sample carries other DNA sequences with the same CDR3. The chain employs TRBV11-2 and TRBJ1-1; D unclear. CDR3 length equals 13 residues. CDR1 is SGHAT and CDR2 is FQNNGV in the germline V gene. V was cut by 0 bases and J by 1 base, with 3 bases left in between. The CDR3 loop is CASSLERNTEAFF. The CDR3 nucleotides are TGTGCCAGCAGCTTAGAAAGGAACACTGAAGCTTTCTTT. The full variable domain, in which reference TRBV11-2 and TRBJ1-1 provide the parts outside the CDR3, is EAGVAQSPRYKIIEKRQSVAFWCNPISGHATLYWYQQILGQGPKLLIQFQNNGVVDDSQLPKDRFSAERLKGVDSTLKIQPAKLEDSAVYLCASSLERNTEAFFGQGTRLTVV.

The gene calls are TRBV5-6 and TRBJ2-7; TRBD2 might be the D (6 bases). The CDR3 is 15 amino acids. V lost 7 bases and J 5 bases, leaving 22 bases between the germline ends. The germline CDR1 and CDR2 sequences are SGHDT and YYEEEE. Here the CDR3 DNA reads TGTGCCAGCCGGCCCCTCGGGGGACGAAACGACGAGCAGTACTTC. Translation gives CASRPLGGRNDEQYF.

The chain is built from TRBV2 and TRBJ1-1; D is perhaps TRBD1 (5 bases). The CDR3 contains 13 residues. Per the germline V gene, CDR1 is SNHLY and CDR2 is FYNNEI. Deletions cut 10 bases from V and 2 bases from J, with 14 bases between. CDR3 loop: CATRGGRNTEAFF. CDR3 coding DNA: TGTGCCACTCGGGGGGGGAGAAACACTGAAGCTTTCTTT.

J is TRBJ1-1 and V is TRBV19; D not resolved. This CDR3 spans 17 amino acids. Germline CDR1 is LNHDA and CDR2 is SQIVND (reference sequence). The V gene lost 2 bases and the J gene lost 4 bases, with 20 bases spanning the gap. The CDR3 region is CASSISPPRSGGTEAFF. The DNA for the CDR3 is TGTGCCAGTAGTATAAGCCCCCCGCGGTCGGGCGGCACTGAAGCTTTCTTT.

The V call is TRBV2, the J call TRBJ1-2; no reliable D call. The germline V and J ends were trimmed by 5 bases and 8 bases, with 15 bases remaining between them. Germline lookup yields CDR1 SNHLY and CDR2 FYNNEI. CDR3 length equals 13 residues. CDR3 amino acids: CASSFSGAAGYTF. Here the CDR3 DNA reads TGTGCCAGCAGTTTTTCCGGTGCCGCGGGCTACACCTTC.